This T cell receptor (beta chain) comes out of a study of blood T cell repertoires in COVID-19. Study at large: COVID-19 samples collected from the United States, Italy and Spain covered acute and convalescent phases. Nucleic acid was either cDNA or gDNA, and it came from T cells, B-cell-depleted T cells, or PBMCs.

Per the original methods: Cell counts per sample came from amplifying reference gene primers. Produced via immunoSEQ multiplex PCR; TCRdb's table is partial and in-frame only. The V and J calls and the clone size are those of that table, but D and trimming were determined from the DNA. The sample records about 81,000 clones, around nine tenths being singletons. Sequencing input: peripheral blood. The TCR sequence derives from a woman older than 75 with acute or convalescent COVID-19.

CDR3 sequence reads: CASSGQQETQYF. The DNA for the CDR3 is TGTGCCAGCTCGGGGCAGCAAGAGACCCAGTACTTC. The chain links TRBV18 to TRBJ2-5, with D possibly TRBD1 on 5 matching bases. Germline CDR1 is KGHSH and CDR2 is LQKENI. The CDR3 is made up of 12 amino acids. The V end lost 6 bases, the J end lost 2 bases, and 7 bases lay between the germline ends.